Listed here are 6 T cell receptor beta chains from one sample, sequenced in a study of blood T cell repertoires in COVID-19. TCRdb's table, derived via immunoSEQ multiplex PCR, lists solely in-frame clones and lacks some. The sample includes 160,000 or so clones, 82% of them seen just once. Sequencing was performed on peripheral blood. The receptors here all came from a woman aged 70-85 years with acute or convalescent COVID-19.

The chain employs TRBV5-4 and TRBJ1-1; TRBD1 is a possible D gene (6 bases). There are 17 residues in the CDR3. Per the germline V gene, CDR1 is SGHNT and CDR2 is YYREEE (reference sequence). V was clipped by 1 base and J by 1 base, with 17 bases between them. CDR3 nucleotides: TGTGCCAGCAGCTTGTTTGGGCAGGGGAGGGGGAACACTGAAGCTTTCTTT. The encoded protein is CASSLFGQGRGNTEAFF.

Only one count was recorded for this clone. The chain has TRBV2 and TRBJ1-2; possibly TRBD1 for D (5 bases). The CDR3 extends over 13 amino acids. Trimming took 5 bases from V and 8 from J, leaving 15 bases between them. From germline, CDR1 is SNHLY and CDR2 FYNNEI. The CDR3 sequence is CASSFQQAEGYTF. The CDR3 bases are TGTGCCAGCAGTTTTCAACAGGCTGAAGGCTACACCTTC.

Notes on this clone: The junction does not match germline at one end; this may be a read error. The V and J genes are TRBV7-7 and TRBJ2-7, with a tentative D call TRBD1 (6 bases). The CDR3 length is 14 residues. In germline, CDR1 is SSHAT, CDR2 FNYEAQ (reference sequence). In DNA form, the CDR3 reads TGTGCTAGCAGCCTCGAACAGGGCTCCTACGAGCAGTACTTC. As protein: CASSLEQGSYEQYF.

The CDR3 nucleotides read TGTGCCAGCAGCCAAGTCAGAAGCACAGATACGCAGTATTTT. The encoded protein is CASSQVRSTDTQYF. The chain combines TRBV3-1 (or the pseudogene TRBV3-2) with TRBJ2-3; D is uncertain. Germline CDR1 reads LGHDT; CDR2 reads YNNKEL (reference sequence). The CDR3 consists of 14 residues. Trimming took 1 base from V and 0 from J, leaving 5 bases between them.

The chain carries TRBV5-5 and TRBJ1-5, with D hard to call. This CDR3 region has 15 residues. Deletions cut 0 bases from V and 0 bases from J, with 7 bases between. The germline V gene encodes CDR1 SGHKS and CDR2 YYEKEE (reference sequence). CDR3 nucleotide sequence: TGTGCCAGCAGCTTGGTTCCGGGTAGCAATCAGCCCCAGCATTTT. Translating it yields CASSLVPGSNQPQHF.

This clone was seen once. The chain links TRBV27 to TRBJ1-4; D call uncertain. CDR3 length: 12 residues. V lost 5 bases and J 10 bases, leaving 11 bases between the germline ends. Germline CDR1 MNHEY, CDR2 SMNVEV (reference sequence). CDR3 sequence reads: CASSTDSGKLFF. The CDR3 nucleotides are TGTGCCAGCAGTACCGATAGCGGAAAACTGTTTTTT.